Sequencing of this T cell receptor (beta chain) was carried out in a study of T cells in Graves' hyperthyroidism and ophthalmopathy. At the level of the study: The authors collected peripheral blood at initial diagnosis, before any treatment.

RNA transcripts were the template for amplifying TCR beta CDR3 regions. A set of HTBI primers served as the primers for a first-round RT-PCR of the TCR CDR3. TCRdb reprocessed the multiplex PCR reads via MiXCR and lists one record per CDR3 protein. The sample shows about 640,000 distinct CDR3 sequences, roughly 15% of them seen only once. Clinical Activity Scores of at least 3, NOSPECS grades of at least 4 and durations under 3 months characterized ophthalmopathy patients. Each diagnosis was grounded in clinical symptoms, serum thyroxine and TRAb, thyroid ultrasound, and orbital computed tomography. This clonotype was seen repeatedly, ten times or more. The germline V and J ends were trimmed by 3 bases and 0 bases, with 24 bases remaining between them. Germline V gene lookup returns CDR1 DFQATT and CDR2 SNEGSKA (reference sequence). This CDR3 region has 19 residues.

The sequenced sample consisted of blood. The gene calls are TRBV20-1 and TRBJ2-1, with D perhaps TRBD2 (6 bases). This clonotype was sampled from a woman in her 50s with Graves' ophthalmopathy. The CDR3: CSARGPGGIAPSSYNEQFF. Written as DNA, the CDR3 is TGCAGTGCTAGGGGGCCTGGCGGGATAGCGCCGAGCTCCTACAATGAGCAGTTCTTC.